This T cell receptor beta chain derives from a study of blood T cell repertoires in COVID-19. About the study: Some COVID-19 samples were acute and others convalescent; all came from the United States, Italy and Spain.

This CDR3 has 17 residues. Unmatched junction bases numbered 9, after V lost 2 bases and J lost 2 bases. The germline CDR1 and CDR2 sequences are KGHSH and LQKENI. Using immunoSEQ multiplex PCR, the repertoire was profiled, and TCRdb retains in-frame clones only, with some absent. Of fewer than 25,000 clones in the sample, 75% to 95% were seen once. The chain links TRBV18 to TRBJ2-3; 8 bases line up with TRBD2. This sequence originates from a human donor in a cohort sampled during active COVID-19. What was sequenced was peripheral blood. The CDR3 reads CASSPNRGSGDTDTQYF. CDR3 nucleotides: TGTGCCAGCTCACCAAATAGGGGTAGCGGGGACACAGATACGCAGTATTTT.